The clone carrying this TCR beta chain was found many times. Its target is unknown. This sample is drawn from a study of identical twins. Template switching (which added a universal primer site) was used, and cDNA carried unique molecular identifiers. TCRdb passed the 5' RACE reads through MiXCR, listing each CDR3 protein once. The sample lists hundreds of thousands of distinct CDR3 sequences, less than 10% occurring once. Study-wide points: A lower insertion count was a feature of abundant cord blood beta clonotypes, with no such feature in memory repertoires.

The V gene lost 1 base and the J gene lost 2 bases, with 14 bases spanning the gap. CDR1 and CDR2 (germline): SQVTM, ANQGSEA. This CDR3 spans 15 amino acids. Each donor was a healthy Caucasian. The sample also formed part of further work on yellow fever vaccine responses in identical twins.

Source material: PBMCs. This sequence was found in a woman aged 18-35 years in good health. The chain links TRBV29-1 to TRBJ1-2; D call uncertain. CDR3 sequence (DNA): TGCAGCGTTGAAGTTACCGATATAGGGAACTATGGCTACACCTTC. Translated: CSVEVTDIGNYGYTF.